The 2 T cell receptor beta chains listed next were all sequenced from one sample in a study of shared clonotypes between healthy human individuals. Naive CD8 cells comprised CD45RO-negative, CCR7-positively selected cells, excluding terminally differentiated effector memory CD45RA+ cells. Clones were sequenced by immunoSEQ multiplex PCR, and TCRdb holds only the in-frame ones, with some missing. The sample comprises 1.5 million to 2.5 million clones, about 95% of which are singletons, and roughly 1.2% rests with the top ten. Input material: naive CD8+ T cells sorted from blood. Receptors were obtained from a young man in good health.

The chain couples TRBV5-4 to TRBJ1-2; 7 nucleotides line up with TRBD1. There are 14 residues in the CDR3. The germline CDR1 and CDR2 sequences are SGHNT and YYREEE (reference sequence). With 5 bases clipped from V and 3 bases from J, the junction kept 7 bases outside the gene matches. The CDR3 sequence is CASSLGDRDYGYTF. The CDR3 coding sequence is TGTGCCAGCAGTCTCGGAGACAGGGACTATGGCTACACCTTC. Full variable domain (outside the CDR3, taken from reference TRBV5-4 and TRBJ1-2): ETGVTQSPTHLIKTRGQQVTLRCSSQSGHNTVSWYQQALGQGPQFIFQYYREEENGRGNFPPRFSGLQFPNYSSELNVNALELDDSALYLCASSLGDRDYGYTFGSGTRLTVV.

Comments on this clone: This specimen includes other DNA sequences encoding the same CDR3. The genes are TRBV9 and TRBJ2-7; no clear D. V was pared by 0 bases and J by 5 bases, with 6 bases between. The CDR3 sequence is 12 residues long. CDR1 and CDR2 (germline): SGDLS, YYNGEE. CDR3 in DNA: TGTGCCAGCAGCGTAGACGGTAACGAGCAGTACTTC. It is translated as CASSVDGNEQYF.